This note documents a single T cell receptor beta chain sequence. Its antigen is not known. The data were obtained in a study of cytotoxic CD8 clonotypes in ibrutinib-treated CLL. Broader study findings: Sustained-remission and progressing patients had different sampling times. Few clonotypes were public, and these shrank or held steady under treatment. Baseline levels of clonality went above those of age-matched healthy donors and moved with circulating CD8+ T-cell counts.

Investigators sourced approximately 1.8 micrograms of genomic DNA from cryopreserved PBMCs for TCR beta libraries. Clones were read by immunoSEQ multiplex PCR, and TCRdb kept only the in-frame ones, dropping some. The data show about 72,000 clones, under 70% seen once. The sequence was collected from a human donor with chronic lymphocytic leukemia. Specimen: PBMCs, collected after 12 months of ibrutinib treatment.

The CDR3 is CASSMDTGELFF. The CDR3 DNA reads TGTGCCAGCAGCATGGACACCGGGGAGCTGTTTTTT. The J gene is TRBJ2-2, the V gene TRBV7-2, with D hard to call. This CDR3 is built from 12 residues. Germline V gene lookup returns CDR1 SGHTA and CDR2 FQGNSA. V was shortened by 5 bases and J by 3 bases, with 4 bases between the two germline ends.